The rows below give T cell receptor beta chains drawn from one sample of a study of T cells after somatic rescue of genetic block. TCRdb keeps only in-frame clones here, not all; method: immunoSEQ multiplex PCR. The data hold around 70,000 clones, with less than 95% observed a single time. Sequenced input: peripheral blood mononuclear cells (PBMCs). The receptors were gathered from a man aged 35 to 55. Each CDR3 is given with its conserved first and last residue.

V: TRBV5-1; CDR3: CASTTRDTTYEQYF
V: TRBV10-3; CDR3: CAISPDRVGGLRAQYF
V: TRBV7-6; CDR3: CASSLGGIEQYF
V: TRBV30; CDR3: CAWSVRSYEQYF
V: TRBV7-2; CDR3: CASSPRTSGYPPPGQYF
V: TRBV28; CDR3: CASSFEWADVEAFF
V: TRBV4-2; CDR3: CASSQDIGWAGATDTQYF
V: TRBV7-8; CDR3: CASSLHRGPSNEQFF
V: TRBV18; CDR3: CASSAGIKGSSEKLFF
V: TRBV2; CDR3: CASSEEPTLYGYTF
V: TRBV27; CDR3: CASSWTGPQNIQYF
V: TRBV7-8; CDR3: CASSRGSSYNEQFF
V: TRBV11-2; CDR3: CASRHGTSGRASYNEQFF
V: TRBV28; CDR3: CASSFGLVQPQHF
V: TRBV19; CDR3: CASSIGGQGEERRGYTF